The TCR beta chain under discussion was sequenced for a study of T-cell reconstitution after alpha-beta-depleted transplantation in children (dated by TCRdb to about 2016). A note on the overall study: Using TCR repertoire profiling, the study quantitatively followed how T-cell immune reconstitution unfolded in children after TCRalphabeta/CD19-depleted allogeneic hematopoietic cell transplantation.

The receptor library was made with PCR. The sequencer was an Illumina HiSeq 2500. TCR libraries were prepared with molecular barcoding, using unique molecular identifiers to normalize TCRbeta repertoire quantification. TCRdb itself trimmed the public reads at Q25 with fastp, ran MiXCR and retained productive beta chains. One record per CDR3 amino acid sequence lists the most common genes and DNA. The sample yields around 200,000 distinct CDR3 sequences; approximately 10% were counted once. The ten largest clones capture approximately 6.6% of the sample. A note on this clonotype: Its antigen remains unidentified. No base qualities exist here, and no much larger clone lies one base off it.

The CDR3 sequence holds 13 residues, the cysteine and phenylalanine included. Kept here is only the CDR3 DNA, which spans 39 bases and is read in frame from base 1. The germline V gene encodes CDR1 MNHEY and CDR2 SMNVEV (reference sequence). Cut back by 5 bases and 3 bases, the V and J ends lie 10 bases apart. The source material was PBMCs from the stem cell graft donor, sampled from the stem cell graft. The rearranged segments are TRBV27 and TRBJ1-1, with no confident D gene call. The TCR sequence derives from a human donor who donated a stem cell graft to a child with acute lymphoblastic leukemia. The DNA is as follows: TGTGCCAGCAGTACCAGGCCGGACACTGAAGCTTTCTTT. This translates into CASSTRPDTEAFF.